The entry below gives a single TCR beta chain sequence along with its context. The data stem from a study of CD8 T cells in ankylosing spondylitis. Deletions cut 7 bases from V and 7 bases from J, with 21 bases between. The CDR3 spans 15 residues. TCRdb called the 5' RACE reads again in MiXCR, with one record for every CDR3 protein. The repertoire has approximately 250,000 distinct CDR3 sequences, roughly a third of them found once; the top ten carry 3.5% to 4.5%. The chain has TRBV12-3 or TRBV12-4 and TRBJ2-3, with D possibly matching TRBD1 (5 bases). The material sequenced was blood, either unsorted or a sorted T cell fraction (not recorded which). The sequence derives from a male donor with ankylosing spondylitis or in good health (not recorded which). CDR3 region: CASKTLGSKGNTQYF. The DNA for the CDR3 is TGTGCCAGCAAAACGTTGGGGTCAAAGGGGAATACGCAGTATTTT.